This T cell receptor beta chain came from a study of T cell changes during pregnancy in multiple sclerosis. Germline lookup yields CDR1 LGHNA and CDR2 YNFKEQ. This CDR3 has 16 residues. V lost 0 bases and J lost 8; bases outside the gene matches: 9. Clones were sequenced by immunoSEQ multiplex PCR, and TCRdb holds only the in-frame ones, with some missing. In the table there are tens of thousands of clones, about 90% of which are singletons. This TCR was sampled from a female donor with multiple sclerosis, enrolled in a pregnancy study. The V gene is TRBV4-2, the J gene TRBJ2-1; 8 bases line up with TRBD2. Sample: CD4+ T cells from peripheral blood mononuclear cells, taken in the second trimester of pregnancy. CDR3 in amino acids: CASSQDLAGVSYEQFF. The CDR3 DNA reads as TGTGCCAGCAGCCAAGACCTAGCGGGTGTATCCTATGAGCAGTTCTTC.